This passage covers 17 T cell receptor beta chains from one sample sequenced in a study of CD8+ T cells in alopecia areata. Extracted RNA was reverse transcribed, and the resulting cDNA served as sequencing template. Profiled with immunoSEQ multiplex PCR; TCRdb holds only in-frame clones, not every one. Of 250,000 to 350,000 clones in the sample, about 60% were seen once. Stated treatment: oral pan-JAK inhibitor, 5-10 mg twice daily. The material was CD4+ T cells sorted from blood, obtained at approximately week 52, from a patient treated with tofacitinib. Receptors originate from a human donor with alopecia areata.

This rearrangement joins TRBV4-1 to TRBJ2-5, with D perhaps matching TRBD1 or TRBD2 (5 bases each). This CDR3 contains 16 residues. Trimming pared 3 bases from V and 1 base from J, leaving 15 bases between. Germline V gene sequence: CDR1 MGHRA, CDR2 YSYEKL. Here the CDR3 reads CASSHPGPTSQETQYF. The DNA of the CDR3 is TGCGCCAGCAGCCACCCGGGACCAACCAGCCAAGAGACCCAGTACTTC.

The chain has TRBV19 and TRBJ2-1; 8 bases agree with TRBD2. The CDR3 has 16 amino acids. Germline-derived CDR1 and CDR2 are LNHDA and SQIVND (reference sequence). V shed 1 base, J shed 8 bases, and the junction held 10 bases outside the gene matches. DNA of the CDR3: TGTGCCAGTAGTATAGGGGCCCTAGGACTAGCCCATGAGCAGTTCTTC. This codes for CASSIGALGLAHEQFF. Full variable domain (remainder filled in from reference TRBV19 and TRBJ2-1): DGGITQSPKYLFRKEGQNVTLSCEQNLNHDAMYWYRQDPGQGLRLIYYSQIVNDFQKGDIAEGYSVSREKKESFPLTVTSAQKNPTAFYLCASSIGALGLAHEQFFGPGTRLTVL.

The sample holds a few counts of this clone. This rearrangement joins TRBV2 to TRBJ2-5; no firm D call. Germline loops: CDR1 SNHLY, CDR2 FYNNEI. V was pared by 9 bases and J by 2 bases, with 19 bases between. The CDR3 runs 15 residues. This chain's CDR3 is CASVLLRHAQETQYF. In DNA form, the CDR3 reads TGTGCCAGTGTCCTCCTTCGACACGCACAAGAGACCCAGTACTTC.

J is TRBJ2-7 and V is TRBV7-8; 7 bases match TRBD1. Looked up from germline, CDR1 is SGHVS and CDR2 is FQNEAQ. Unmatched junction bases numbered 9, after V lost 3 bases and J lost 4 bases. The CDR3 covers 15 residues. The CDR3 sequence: CASSFSGGLGYEQYF. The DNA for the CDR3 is TGTGCCAGCAGCTTCTCAGGGGGTCTTGGATACGAGCAGTACTTC.

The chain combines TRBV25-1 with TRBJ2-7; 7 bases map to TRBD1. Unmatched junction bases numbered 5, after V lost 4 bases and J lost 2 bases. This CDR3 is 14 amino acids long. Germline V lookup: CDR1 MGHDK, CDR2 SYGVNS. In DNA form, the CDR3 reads TGTGCCAGCAGTGCCCCCGGGACAGCCTACGAGCAGTACTTC. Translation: CASSAPGTAYEQYF.

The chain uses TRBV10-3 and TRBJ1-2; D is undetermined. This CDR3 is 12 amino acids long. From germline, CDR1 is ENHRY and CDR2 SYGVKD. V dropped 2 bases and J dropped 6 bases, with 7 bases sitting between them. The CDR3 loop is CAISEQENGYTF. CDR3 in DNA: TGTGCCATCAGTGAGCAGGAGAATGGCTACACCTTC.

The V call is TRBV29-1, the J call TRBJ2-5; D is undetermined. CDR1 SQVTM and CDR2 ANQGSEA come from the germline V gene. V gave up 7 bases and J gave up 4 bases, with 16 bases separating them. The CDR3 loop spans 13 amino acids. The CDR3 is CSAIGENGETQYF. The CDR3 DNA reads TGCAGCGCAATTGGGGAAAACGGAGAGACCCAGTACTTC.

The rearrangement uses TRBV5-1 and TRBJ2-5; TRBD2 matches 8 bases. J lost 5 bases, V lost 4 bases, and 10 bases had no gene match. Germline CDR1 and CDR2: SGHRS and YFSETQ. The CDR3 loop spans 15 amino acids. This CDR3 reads CASSAAGGAGETQYF. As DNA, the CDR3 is TGCGCCAGCAGCGCGGCCGGGGGGGCCGGTGAGACCCAGTACTTC.

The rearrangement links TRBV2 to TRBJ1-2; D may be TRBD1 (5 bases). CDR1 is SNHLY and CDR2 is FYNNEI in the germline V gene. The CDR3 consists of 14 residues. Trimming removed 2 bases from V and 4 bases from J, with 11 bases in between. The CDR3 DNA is TGTGCCAGCAGTGAAAGGAGCGGGGCCTATGGCTACACCTTC. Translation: CASSERSGAYGYTF.

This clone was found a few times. The CDR3 DNA reads as TGTGCCAGCAGTACCGGGATAGATAATTCACCCCTCCACTTT. Its translation: CASSTGIDNSPLHF. The genes are TRBV13 and TRBJ1-6, with D unresolved. The germline V and J ends were trimmed by 6 bases and 5 bases, with 11 bases remaining between them. The CDR3 is made up of 14 amino acids. Looked up from germline, CDR1 is PRHDT and CDR2 is FYEKMQ (reference sequence).

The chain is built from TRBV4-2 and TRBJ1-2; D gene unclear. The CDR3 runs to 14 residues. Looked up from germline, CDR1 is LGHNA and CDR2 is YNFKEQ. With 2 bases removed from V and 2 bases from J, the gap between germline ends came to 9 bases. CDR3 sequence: CASSQIQANYGYTF. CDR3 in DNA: TGTGCCAGCAGCCAAATCCAGGCCAACTATGGCTACACCTTC.

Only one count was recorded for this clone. As DNA, the CDR3 is TGTGCCAGCAGCCCCGGACTAGATCAAGAGACCCAGTACTTC. Protein sequence: CASSPGLDQETQYF. This chain links TRBV5-8 with TRBJ2-5, with TRBD2 matching over 7 bases. This CDR3 has 14 residues. With 4 bases clipped from V and 2 bases from J, the junction kept 5 bases outside the gene matches. CDR1 is SGHTS, CDR2 YDEGEE, per germline.

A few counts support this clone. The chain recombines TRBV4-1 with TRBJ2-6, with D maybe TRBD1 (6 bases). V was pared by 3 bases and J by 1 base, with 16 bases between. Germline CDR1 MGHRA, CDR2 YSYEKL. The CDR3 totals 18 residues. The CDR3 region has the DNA TGCGCCAGCAGCCAGACTACAGGGAAGACATCTGGGGCCAACGTCCTGACTTTC. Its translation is CASSQTTGKTSGANVLTF.

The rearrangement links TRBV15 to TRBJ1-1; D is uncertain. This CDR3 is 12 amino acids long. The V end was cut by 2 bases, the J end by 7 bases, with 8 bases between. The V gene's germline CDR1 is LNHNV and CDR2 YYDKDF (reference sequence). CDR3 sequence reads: CATSRPRYEAFF. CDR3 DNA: TGTGCCACCAGCAGACCCAGATATGAAGCTTTCTTT.

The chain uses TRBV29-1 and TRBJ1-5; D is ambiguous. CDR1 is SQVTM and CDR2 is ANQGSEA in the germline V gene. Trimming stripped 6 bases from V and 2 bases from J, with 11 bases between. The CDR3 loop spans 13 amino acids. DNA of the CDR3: TGCAGCGTCGGTCCCGGCGGCAATCAGCCCCAGCATTTT. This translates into CSVGPGGNQPQHF.

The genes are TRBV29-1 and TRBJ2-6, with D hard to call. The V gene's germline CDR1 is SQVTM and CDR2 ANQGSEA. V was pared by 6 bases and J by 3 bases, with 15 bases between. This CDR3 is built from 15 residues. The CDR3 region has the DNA TGCAGCGTCCTTGGATCCTCTGGTGGGGCCAACGTCCTGACTTTC. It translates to CSVLGSSGGANVLTF.

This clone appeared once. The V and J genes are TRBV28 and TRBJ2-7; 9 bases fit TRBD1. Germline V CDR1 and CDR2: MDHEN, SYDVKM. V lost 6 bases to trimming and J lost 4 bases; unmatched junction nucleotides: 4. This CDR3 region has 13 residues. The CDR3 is CASRGTGKYEQYF. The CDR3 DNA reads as TGTGCCAGCAGAGGGACAGGGAAGTACGAGCAGTACTTC. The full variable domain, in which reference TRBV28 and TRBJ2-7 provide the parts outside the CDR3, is DVKVTQSSRYLVKRTGEKVFLECVQDMDHENMFWYRQDPGLGLRLIYFSYDVKMKEKGDIPEGYSVSREKKERFSLILESASTNQTSMYLCASRGTGKYEQYFGPGTRLTVT.